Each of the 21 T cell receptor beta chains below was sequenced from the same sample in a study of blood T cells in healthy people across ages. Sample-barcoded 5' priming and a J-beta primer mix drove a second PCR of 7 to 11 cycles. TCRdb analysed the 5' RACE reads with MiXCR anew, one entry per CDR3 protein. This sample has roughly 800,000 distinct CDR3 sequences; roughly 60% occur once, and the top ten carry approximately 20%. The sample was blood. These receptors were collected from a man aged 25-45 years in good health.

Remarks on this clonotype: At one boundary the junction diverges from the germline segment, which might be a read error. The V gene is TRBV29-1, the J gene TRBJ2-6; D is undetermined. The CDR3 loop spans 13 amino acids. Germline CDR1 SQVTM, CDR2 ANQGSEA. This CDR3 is CSVGDPGTNVLTF. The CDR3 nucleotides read TGCAGCGTTGGAGATCCTGGGACCAACGTCCTGACTTTC.

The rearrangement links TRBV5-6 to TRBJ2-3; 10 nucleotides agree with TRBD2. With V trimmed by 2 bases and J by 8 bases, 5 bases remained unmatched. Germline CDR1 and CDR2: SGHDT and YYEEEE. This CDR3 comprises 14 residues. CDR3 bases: TGTGCCAGCAGCTTTGGGACTAGCGAGCCTACGCAGTATTTT. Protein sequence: CASSFGTSEPTQYF.

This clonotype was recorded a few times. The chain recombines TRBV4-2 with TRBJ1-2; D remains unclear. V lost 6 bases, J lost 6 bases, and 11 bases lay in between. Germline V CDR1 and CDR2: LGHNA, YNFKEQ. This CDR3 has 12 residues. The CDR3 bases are TGTGCCAGCAGGTCTTTTGGCGATGGCTACACCTTC. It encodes CASRSFGDGYTF.

CDR3 DNA: TGCGCCAGCAGCCAAGATCCGCTAGCGGGACGTGCAGATACGCAGTATTTT. Translation: CASSQDPLAGRADTQYF. V gene TRBV4-1 combines with J gene TRBJ2-3; TRBD2 matches at 9 bases. Per the germline V gene, CDR1 is MGHRA and CDR2 is YSYEKL. V was clipped by 0 bases and J by 4 bases; unmatched bases: 8. The CDR3 covers 17 residues.

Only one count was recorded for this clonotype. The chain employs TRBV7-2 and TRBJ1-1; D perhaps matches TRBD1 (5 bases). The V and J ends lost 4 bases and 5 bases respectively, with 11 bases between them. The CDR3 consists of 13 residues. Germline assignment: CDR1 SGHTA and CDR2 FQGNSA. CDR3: CASSYVTVTEAFF. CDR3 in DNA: TGTGCCAGCAGCTACGTGACAGTTACTGAAGCTTTCTTT.

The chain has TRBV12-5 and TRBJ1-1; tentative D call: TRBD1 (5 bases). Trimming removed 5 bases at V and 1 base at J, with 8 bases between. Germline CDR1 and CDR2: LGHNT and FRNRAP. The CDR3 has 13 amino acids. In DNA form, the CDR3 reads TGTGCTAGTGGTGCTCAGGGGAACACTGAAGCTTTCTTT. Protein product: CASGAQGNTEAFF.

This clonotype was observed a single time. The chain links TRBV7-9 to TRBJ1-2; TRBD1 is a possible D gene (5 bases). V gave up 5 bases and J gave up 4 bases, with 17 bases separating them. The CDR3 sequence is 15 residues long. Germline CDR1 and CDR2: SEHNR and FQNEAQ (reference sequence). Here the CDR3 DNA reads TGTGCCAGCAGCATTGATTTAAAGGGGATCTATGGCTACACCTTC. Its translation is CASSIDLKGIYGYTF.

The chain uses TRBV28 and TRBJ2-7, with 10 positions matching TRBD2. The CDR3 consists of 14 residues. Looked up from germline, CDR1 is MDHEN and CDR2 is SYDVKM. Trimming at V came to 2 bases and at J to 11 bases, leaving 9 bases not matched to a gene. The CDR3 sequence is CASSLDASGSDEYF. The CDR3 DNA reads TGTGCCAGCAGTTTAGATGCTAGCGGGAGTGATGAGTACTTC.

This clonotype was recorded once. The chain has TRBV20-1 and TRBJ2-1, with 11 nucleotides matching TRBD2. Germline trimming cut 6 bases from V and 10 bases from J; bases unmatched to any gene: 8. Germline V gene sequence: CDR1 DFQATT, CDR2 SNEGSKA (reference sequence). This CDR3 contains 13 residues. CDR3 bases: TGCAGTGCCGCTAGCGGGGGGATCAAAGAGCAGTTCTTC. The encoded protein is CSAASGGIKEQFF.

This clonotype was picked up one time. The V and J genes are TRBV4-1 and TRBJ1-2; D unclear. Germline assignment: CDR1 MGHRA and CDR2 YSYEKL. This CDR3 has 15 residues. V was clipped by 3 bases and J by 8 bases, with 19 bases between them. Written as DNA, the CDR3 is TGCGCCAGCAGCCACCTTCGGACGGTGGTTAGAGGCTACACCTTC. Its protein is CASSHLRTVVRGYTF.

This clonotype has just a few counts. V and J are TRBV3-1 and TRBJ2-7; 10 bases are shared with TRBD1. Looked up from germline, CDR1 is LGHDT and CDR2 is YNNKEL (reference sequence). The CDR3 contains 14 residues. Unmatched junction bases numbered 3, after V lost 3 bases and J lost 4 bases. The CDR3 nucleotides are TGTGCCAGCAGCCACGGGACAGGGGAATACGAGCAGTACTTC. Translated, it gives CASSHGTGEYEQYF.

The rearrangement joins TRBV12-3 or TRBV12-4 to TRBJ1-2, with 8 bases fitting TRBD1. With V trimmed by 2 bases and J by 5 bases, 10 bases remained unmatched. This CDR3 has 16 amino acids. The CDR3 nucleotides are TGTGCCAGCAGTTTATCGTCCAGGGGGCTGGGTTATGGCTACACCTTC. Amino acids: CASSLSSRGLGYGYTF.

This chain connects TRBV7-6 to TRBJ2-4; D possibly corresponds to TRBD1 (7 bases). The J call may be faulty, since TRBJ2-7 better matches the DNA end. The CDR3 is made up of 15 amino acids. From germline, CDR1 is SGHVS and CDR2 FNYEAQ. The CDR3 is CASSSRQGGVSEQYF. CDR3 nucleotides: TGTGCCAGCAGCTCACGACAGGGAGGTGTTAGCGAGCAGTACTTC.

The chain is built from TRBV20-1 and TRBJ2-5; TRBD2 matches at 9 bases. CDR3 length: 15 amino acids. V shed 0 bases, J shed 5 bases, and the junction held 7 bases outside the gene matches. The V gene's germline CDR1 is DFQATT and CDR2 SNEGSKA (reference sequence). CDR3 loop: CSARDPRTSDETQYF. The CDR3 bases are TGCAGTGCTAGAGACCCCAGGACTAGCGACGAGACCCAGTACTTC.

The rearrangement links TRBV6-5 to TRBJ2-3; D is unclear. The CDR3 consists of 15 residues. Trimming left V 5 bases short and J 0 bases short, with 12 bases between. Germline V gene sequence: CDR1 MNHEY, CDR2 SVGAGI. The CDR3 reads CASSLESRSTDTQYF. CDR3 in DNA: TGTGCCAGCAGTCTAGAATCCCGGAGCACAGATACGCAGTATTTT.

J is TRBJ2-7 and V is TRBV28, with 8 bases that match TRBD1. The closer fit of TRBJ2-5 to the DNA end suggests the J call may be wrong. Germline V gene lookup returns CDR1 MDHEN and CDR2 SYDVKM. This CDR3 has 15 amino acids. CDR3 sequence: CASSDIGQGGETQYF. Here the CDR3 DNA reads TGTGCCAGCAGTGATATTGGACAGGGAGGAGAGACCCAGTACTTC.

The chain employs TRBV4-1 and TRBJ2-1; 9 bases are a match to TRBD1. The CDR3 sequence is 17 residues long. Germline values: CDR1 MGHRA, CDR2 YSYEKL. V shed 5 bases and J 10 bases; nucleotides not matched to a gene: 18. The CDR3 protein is CASSYTAPGQGVYEQFF. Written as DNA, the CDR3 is TGCGCCAGCAGCTATACTGCACCGGGACAGGGAGTCTACGAGCAGTTCTTC.

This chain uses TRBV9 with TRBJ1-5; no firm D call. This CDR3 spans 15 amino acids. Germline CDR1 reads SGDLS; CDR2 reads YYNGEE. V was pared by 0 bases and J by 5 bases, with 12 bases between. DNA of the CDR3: TGTGCCAGCAGCGTAGGTCCAACCCCTGATCAGCCCCAGCATTTT. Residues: CASSVGPTPDQPQHF.

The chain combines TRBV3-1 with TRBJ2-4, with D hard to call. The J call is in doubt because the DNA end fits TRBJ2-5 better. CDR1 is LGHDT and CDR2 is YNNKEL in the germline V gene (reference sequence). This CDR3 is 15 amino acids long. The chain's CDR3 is CASSQEPWNSETQYF. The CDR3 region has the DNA TGTGCCAGCAGCCAAGAGCCCTGGAATTCGGAGACCCAGTACTTC.

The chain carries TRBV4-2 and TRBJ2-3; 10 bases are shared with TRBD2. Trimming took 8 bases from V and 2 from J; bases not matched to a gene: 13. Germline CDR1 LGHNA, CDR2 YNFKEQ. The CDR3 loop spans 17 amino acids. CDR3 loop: CASSLGGLAGATDTQYF. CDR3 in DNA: TGTGCCAGCTCTCTAGGGGGGCTAGCGGGGGCCACAGATACGCAGTATTTT.

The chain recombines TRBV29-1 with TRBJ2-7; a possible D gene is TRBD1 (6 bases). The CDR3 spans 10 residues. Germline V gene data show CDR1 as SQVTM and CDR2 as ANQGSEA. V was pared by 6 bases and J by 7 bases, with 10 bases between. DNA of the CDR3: TGCAGCGTAGTAAGGGGGGAGCAGTACTTC. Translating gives CSVVRGEQYF.